These 17 T cell receptor beta chains share one sample of origin, sequenced in a study of PD-1 blockade in classical Hodgkin lymphoma (dated by TCRdb to the early 2020s). This specimen's time point label, per the study, means: cycle 4 day 1 (C4D1), after 6 weeks of nivolumab. Relapse after autologous stem cell transplantation had occurred in all trial patients, and cohorts A, B and C were distinguished by prior brentuximab vedotin exposure. The receptor library was made with the immunoSEQ multiplex PCR assay. The immuneACCESS repertoire file appears here via TCRdb, limited to in-frame rearrangements. These files lack a portion of the clones; in checked studies, under half of the deficit traces to unresolved V genes, and the cause of the others is not known. In all, the sample holds tens of thousands of clones, and around 90% of those were seen once. Jointly, the top ten make up roughly 8.1% of the sample.

The input for sequencing was peripheral blood mononuclear cells (PBMCs), taken before the fourth cycle of nivolumab. These receptors all come from a human donor with classical Hodgkin lymphoma.

Comments on this clone: Other DNA sequences in the same sample also yield this CDR3. The rearrangement joins TRBV5-1 to TRBJ1-2; 7 bases map to TRBD1. V lost 0 bases and J lost 4; bases outside the gene matches: 3. Germline V CDR1 and CDR2: SGHRS, YFSETQ. CDR3 length equals 14 residues. CDR3 in DNA: TGCGCCAGCAGCTTGGAAGACAGGGTCTATGGCTACACCTTC. It is translated as CASSLEDRVYGYTF.

The chain uses TRBV13 and TRBJ1-1; 9 positions agree with TRBD1. The CDR3 is made up of 15 amino acids. Germline CDR1 PRHDT, CDR2 FYEKMQ (reference sequence). Trimming cost V 4 bases and J 4 bases; bases outside gene matches: 7. This CDR3 is CASSSRSTGGTEAFF. The DNA of the CDR3 is TGTGCCAGCAGCTCCCGATCGACAGGGGGCACTGAAGCTTTCTTT.

The rearrangement joins TRBV7-2 to TRBJ2-5, with D perhaps TRBD1 or TRBD2 (6 bases each). Trimming left V 1 base short and J 5 bases short, with 14 bases between. The CDR3 runs to 15 residues. Germline lookup yields CDR1 SGHTA and CDR2 FQGNSA. This chain's CDR3 is CASSLDRGPAETQYF. As DNA, the CDR3 is TGTGCCAGCAGCTTAGATCGGGGGCCGGCGGAGACCCAGTACTTC. Based on the CDR3 plus reference TRBV7-2 and TRBJ2-5, the full variable domain is GAGVSQSPSNKVTEKGKDVELRCDPISGHTALYWYRQSLGQGLEFLIYFQGNSAPDKSGLPSDRFSAERTGGSVSTLTIQRTQQEDSAVYLCASSLDRGPAETQYFGPGTRLLVL.

V and J are TRBV5-1 and TRBJ2-7; the D gene is possibly TRBD1 (5 bases). Germline lookup yields CDR1 SGHRS and CDR2 YFSETQ. V lost 4 bases and J 0 bases, leaving 11 bases between the germline ends. This CDR3 is 14 amino acids long. The CDR3 reads CASSNQGGSYEQYF. CDR3 DNA sequence: TGCGCCAGCAGCAATCAGGGTGGCTCCTACGAGCAGTACTTC. Complete variable domain (other parts from reference TRBV5-1 and TRBJ2-7): KAGVTQTPRYLIKTRGQQVTLSCSPISGHRSVSWYQQTPGQGLQFLFEYFSETQRNKGNFPGRFSGRQFSNSRSEMNVSTLELGDSALYLCASSNQGGSYEQYFGPGTRLTVT.

This chain uses TRBV27 with TRBJ1-4, with D possibly TRBD1 on 5 matching bases. Trimming cost V 4 bases and J 4 bases, with 13 bases left between them. Germline V gene lookup returns CDR1 MNHEY and CDR2 SMNVEV (reference sequence). The CDR3 consists of 15 residues. This CDR3 is CASSSQALGNEKLFF. The CDR3, as DNA: TGTGCCAGCAGTTCACAGGCCCTAGGTAATGAAAAACTGTTTTTT.

V and J are TRBV7-9 and TRBJ1-5, with D unclear. V was cut by 2 bases and J by 0 bases, with 11 bases left in between. The CDR3 spans 16 residues. Germline values: CDR1 SEHNR, CDR2 FQNEAQ (reference sequence). The CDR3 loop reads CASSLLSDDSNQPQHF. The CDR3 region has the DNA TGTGCCAGCAGCTTATTATCGGATGATAGCAATCAGCCCCAGCATTTT.

The rearrangement uses TRBV25-1 and TRBJ1-5, with D possibly being TRBD1 (5 bases). CDR3 size: 13 residues. V was cut by 3 bases and J by 4 bases, with 7 bases left in between. Germline CDR1 and CDR2: MGHDK and SYGVNS. For the CDR3, the DNA is TGTGCCAGCAGTGACAGGGTTAATCAGCCCCAGCATTTT. Translation gives CASSDRVNQPQHF.

The rearrangement uses TRBV28 and TRBJ1-2; tentative D call: TRBD1 (6 bases). The CDR3 is 13 residues long. V lost 3 bases and J lost 8, with 13 bases in between. Germline V CDR1 and CDR2: MDHEN, SYDVKM. The CDR3 coding sequence is TGTGCCAGCAGTTTGAGGGGGGCGCGGGGCTACACCTTC. It translates to CASSLRGARGYTF.

A few counts support this clone. This rearrangement joins TRBV6-4 to TRBJ2-3; possibly TRBD1 or TRBD2 for D (6 bases each). V was clipped by 0 bases and J by 2 bases, with 9 bases between them. In germline, CDR1 is MRHNA, CDR2 SNTAGT. This CDR3 has 15 amino acids. CDR3 loop: CASSDSGGATDTQYF. CDR3 nucleotides: TGTGCCAGCAGTGACTCGGGGGGCGCCACAGATACGCAGTATTTT.

CDR3 in DNA: TGCGCCAGCAGCTTGGTTGTAGGAAACGAGCAGTACTTC. Translated, it gives CASSLVVGNEQYF. The chain recombines TRBV5-1 with TRBJ2-7; D unclear. Germline V lookup: CDR1 SGHRS, CDR2 YFSETQ. V lost 0 bases and J lost 5, with 9 bases in between. CDR3 length: 13 residues.

This chain connects TRBV11-2 to TRBJ2-7; TRBD2 is a possible D gene (5 bases). V dropped 6 bases and J dropped 4 bases, with 19 bases sitting between them. The CDR3 contains 15 residues. Germline CDR1 SGHAT, CDR2 FQNNGV. CDR3 amino acids: CASSLGVSGVYEQYF. In DNA form, the CDR3 reads TGTGCCAGCAGTCTCGGGGTATCCGGGGTGTACGAGCAGTACTTC.

The chain employs TRBV7-9 and TRBJ1-6; no definite D call. Germline V CDR1 and CDR2: SEHNR, FQNEAQ (reference sequence). The CDR3 runs to 15 residues. Between the trimmed V and J ends, which lost 5 bases and 2 bases, there was a span of 10 bases. The CDR3 DNA reads as TGTGCCAGCAGCCTGAGTGGGGCCTATAATTCACCCCTCCACTTT. As protein: CASSLSGAYNSPLHF.

The chain joins TRBV5-1 to TRBJ2-5, with no clear D. Trimming shortened V by 1 base and J by 5 bases, and 3 bases separated the two germline ends. This CDR3 is built from 11 residues. CDR1 and CDR2 from the germline V gene are SGHRS and YFSETQ. The chain's CDR3 is CASSLMETQYF. The CDR3 nucleotides read TGCGCCAGCAGCTTGATGGAGACCCAGTACTTC.

V usage is TRBV28 and J usage is TRBJ2-7; a possible D gene is TRBD1 (6 bases). Germline V gene data show CDR1 as MDHEN and CDR2 as SYDVKM. The CDR3 runs 13 residues. Trimming removed 9 bases at V and 3 bases at J, with 15 bases between. Here the CDR3 reads CASTGKSDYEQYF. CDR3 DNA sequence: TGTGCCAGTACAGGGAAGAGTGACTACGAGCAGTACTTC.

The chain uses TRBV5-1 and TRBJ1-1; TRBD1 might be the D (5 bases). Germline V gene data show CDR1 as SGHRS and CDR2 as YFSETQ. The CDR3 runs to 16 residues. V shed 4 bases and J shed 4 bases, with 20 bases lying between them. The CDR3 nucleotides read TGCGCCAGCAGCCCACGTGTGGGCAGGGCGGGCACTGAAGCTTTCTTT. Amino acid sequence: CASSPRVGRAGTEAFF. Variable domain in full (rest from reference TRBV5-1 and TRBJ1-1): KAGVTQTPRYLIKTRGQQVTLSCSPISGHRSVSWYQQTPGQGLQFLFEYFSETQRNKGNFPGRFSGRQFSNSRSEMNVSTLELGDSALYLCASSPRVGRAGTEAFFGQGTRLTVV.

The CDR3 DNA follows: TGTGCCAGCAGCTTAGCGCTAGTTGGACCCCCTGAAGCTTTCTTT. Protein: CASSLALVGPPEAFF. The V gene is TRBV7-9, the J gene TRBJ1-1; D is undetermined. V lost 0 bases and J lost 6, with 14 bases in between. The CDR3 consists of 15 residues. CDR1 and CDR2 (germline): SEHNR, FQNEAQ (reference sequence).

The rearrangement links TRBV9 to TRBJ2-1; a weak D match, TRBD2 (5 bases). The V gene lost 2 bases and the J gene lost 0 bases, with 9 bases spanning the gap. CDR1 SGDLS and CDR2 YYNGEE come from the germline V gene. There are 15 residues in the CDR3. The CDR3 sequence: CASSVTGISYNEQFF. The CDR3 DNA reads as TGTGCCAGCAGCGTGACCGGGATCTCCTACAATGAGCAGTTCTTC.